This T cell receptor (beta chain) appears in the sequencing data of a study of control samples from healthy donors and cancer patients. TCRdb's copy holds only in-frame clones and misses some; the assay was immunoSEQ multiplex PCR. The repertoire includes about 120,000 clones, 80% to 95% of them detected once, and around 5.8% sits in the top ten. The V gene end was trimmed by 6 bases and the J gene end by 7 bases; junction bases not matched to a gene: 5. In germline, CDR1 is LGHNT, CDR2 FRNRAP. The CDR3 loop spans 13 amino acids. Source material: blood. The receptor comes from a man between 18 and 29 years old in good health. This chain uses TRBV12-5 with TRBJ2-1; 8 nucleotides align to TRBD2. CDR3: CASGTGTRNEQFF. CDR3 DNA sequence: TGTGCTAGTGGCACCGGGACTAGGAATGAGCAGTTCTTC.